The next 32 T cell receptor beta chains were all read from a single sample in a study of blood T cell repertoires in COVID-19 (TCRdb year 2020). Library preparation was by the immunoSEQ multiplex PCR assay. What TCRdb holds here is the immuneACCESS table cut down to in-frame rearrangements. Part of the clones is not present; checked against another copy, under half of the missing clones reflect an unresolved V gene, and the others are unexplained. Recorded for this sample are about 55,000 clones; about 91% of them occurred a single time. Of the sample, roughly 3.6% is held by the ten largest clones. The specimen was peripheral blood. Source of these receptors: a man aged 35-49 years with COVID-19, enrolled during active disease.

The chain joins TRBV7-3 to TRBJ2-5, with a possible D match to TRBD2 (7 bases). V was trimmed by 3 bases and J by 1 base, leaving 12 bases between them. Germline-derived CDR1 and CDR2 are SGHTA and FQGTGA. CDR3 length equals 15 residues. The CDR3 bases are TGTGCCAGCAGCTTCGGGGGGCGGTCCCAAGAGACCCAGTACTTC. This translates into CASSFGGRSQETQYF.

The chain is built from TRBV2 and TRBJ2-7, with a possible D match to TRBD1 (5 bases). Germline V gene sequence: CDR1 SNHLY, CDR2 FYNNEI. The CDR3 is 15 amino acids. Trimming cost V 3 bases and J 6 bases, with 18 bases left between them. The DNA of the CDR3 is TGTGCCAGCAGTGACGTAGACAGCCTAGTTTCCGAGCAGTACTTC. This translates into CASSDVDSLVSEQYF.

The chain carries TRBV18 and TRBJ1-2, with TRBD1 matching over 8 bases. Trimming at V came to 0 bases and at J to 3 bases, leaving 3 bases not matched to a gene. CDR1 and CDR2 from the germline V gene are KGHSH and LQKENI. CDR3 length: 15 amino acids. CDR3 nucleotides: TGTGCCAGCTCACCACCGCCAGGGGGCCACTATGGCTACACCTTC. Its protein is CASSPPPGGHYGYTF.

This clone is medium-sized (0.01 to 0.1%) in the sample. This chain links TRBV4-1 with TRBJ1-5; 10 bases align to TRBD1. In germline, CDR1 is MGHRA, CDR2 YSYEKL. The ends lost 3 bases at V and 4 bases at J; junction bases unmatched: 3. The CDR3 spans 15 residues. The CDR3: CASSQGQGLNQPQHF. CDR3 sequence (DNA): TGCGCCAGCAGCCAGGGACAGGGGCTGAATCAGCCCCAGCATTTT.

The CDR3 region has the DNA TGTGCCAGCAGTTCTTATATCCTGCCGGGGGGTGTGGGCAATCAGCCCCAGCATTTT. It encodes CASSSYILPGGVGNQPQHF. J is TRBJ1-5 and V is TRBV27, with a tentative D call TRBD1 (5 bases). Germline assignment: CDR1 MNHEY and CDR2 SMNVEV (reference sequence). The ends were cut back, 4 bases at V and 2 bases at J, with 24 bases in the middle. CDR3 length: 19 residues.

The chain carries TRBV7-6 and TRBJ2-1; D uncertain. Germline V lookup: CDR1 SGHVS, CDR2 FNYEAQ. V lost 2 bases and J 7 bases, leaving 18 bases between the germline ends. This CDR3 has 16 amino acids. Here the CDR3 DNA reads TGTGCCAGCAGCTTACGACAAGCCCGCAATGGGAATGAGCAGTTCTTC. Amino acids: CASSLRQARNGNEQFF.

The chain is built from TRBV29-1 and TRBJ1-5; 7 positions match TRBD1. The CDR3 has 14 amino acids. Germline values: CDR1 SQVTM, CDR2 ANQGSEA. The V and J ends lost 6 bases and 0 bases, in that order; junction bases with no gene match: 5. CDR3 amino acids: CSVGTDYSNQPQHF. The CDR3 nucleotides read TGCAGCGTCGGGACAGACTATAGCAATCAGCCCCAGCATTTT.

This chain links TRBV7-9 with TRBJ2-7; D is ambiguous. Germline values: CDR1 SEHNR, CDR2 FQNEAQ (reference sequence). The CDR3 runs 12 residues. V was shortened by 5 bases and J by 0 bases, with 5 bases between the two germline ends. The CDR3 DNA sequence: TGTGCCAGCAGCCTAAGCTCCTACGAGCAGTACTTC. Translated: CASSLSSYEQYF. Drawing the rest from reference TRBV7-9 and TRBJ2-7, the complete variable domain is DTGVSQNPRHKITKRGQNVTFRCDPISEHNRLYWYRQTLGQGPEFLTYFQNEAQLEKSRLLSDRFSAERPKGSFSTLEIQRTEQGDSAMYLCASSLSSYEQYFGPGTRLTVT.

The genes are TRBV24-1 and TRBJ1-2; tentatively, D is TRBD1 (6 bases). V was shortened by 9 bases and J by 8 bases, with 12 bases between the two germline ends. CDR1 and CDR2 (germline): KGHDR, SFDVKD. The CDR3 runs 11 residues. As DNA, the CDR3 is TGTGCCACCGAAGGGGGAGACGGCTACACCTTC. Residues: CATEGGDGYTF.

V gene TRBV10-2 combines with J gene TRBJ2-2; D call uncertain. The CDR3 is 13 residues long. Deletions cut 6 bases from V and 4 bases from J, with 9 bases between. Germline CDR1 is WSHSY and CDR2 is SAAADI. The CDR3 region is CASRPGFTGELFF. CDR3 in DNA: TGCGCCAGCAGACCAGGTTTCACCGGGGAGCTGTTTTTT.

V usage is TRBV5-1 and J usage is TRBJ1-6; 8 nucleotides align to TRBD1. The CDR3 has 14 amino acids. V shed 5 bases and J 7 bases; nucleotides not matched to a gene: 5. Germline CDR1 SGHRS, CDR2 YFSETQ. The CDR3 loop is CASSFGQGNSPLHF. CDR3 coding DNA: TGCGCCAGCAGTTTCGGACAGGGAAATTCACCCCTCCACTTT.

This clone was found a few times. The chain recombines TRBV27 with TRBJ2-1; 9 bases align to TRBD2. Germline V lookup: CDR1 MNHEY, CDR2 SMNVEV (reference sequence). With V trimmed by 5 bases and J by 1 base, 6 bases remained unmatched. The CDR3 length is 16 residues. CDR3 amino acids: CASSPHSGSSYNEQFF. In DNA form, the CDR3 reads TGTGCCAGCAGTCCCCATAGCGGGAGTTCCTACAATGAGCAGTTCTTC.

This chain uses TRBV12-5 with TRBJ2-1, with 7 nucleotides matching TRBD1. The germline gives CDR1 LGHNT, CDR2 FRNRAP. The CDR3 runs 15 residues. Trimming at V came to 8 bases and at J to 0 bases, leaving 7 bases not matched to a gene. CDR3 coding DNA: TGTGCTAGTAGGTCCCGACAGGGCTCCTACAATGAGCAGTTCTTC. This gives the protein CASRSRQGSYNEQFF.

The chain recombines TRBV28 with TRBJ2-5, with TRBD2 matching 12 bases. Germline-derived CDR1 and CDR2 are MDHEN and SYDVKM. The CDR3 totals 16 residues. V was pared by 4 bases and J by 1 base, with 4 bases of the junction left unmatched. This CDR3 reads CASSSRLAGVQETQYF. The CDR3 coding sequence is TGTGCCAGCAGTTCCCGACTAGCGGGGGTCCAAGAGACCCAGTACTTC.

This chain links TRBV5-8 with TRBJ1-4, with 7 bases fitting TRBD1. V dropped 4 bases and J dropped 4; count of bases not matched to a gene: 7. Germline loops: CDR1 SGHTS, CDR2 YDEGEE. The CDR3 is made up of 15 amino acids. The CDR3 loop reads CASSHGQEFNEKLFF. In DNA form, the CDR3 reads TGTGCCAGCAGCCACGGACAGGAATTTAATGAAAAACTGTTTTTT.

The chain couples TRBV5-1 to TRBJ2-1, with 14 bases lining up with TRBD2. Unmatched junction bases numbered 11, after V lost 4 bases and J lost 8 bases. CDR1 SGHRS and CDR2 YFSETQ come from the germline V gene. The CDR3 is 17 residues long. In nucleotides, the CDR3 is TGCGCCAGCAGCCGCGGGGAGGGGACTAGCGGGGGCGATGAGCAGTTCTTC. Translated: CASSRGEGTSGGDEQFF.

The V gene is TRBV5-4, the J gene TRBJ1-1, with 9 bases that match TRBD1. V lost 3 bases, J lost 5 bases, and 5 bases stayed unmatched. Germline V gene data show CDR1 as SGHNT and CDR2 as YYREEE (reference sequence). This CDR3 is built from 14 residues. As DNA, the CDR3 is TGTGCCAGCAGCTCCCGGGACAGGGTAACTGAAGCTTTCTTT. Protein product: CASSSRDRVTEAFF.

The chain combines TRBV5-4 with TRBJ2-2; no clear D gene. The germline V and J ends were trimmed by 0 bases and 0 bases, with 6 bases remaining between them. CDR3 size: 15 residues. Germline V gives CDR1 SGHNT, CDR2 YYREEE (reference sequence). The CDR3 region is CASSLAVANTGELFF. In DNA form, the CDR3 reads TGTGCCAGCAGCTTGGCCGTAGCGAACACCGGGGAGCTGTTTTTT.

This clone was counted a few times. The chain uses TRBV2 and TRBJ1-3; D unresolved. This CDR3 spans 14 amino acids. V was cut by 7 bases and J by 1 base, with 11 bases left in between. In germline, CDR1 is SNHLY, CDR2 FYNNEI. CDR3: CASKTGFSGNTIYF. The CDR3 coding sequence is TGTGCCAGCAAGACGGGGTTTTCTGGAAACACCATATATTTT.

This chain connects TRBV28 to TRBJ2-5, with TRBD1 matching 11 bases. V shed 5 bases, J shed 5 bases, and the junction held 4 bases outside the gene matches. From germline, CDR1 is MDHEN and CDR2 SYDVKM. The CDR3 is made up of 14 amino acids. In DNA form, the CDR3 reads TGTGCCAGCAGTAGGACAGGGGGCAAGGAGACCCAGTACTTC. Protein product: CASSRTGGKETQYF.

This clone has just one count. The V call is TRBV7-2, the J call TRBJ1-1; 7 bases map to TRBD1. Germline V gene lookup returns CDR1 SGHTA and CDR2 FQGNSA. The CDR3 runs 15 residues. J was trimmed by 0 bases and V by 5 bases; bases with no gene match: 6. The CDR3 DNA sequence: TGTGCCAGCAGCCCATATACAGGGGTGAACACTGAAGCTTTCTTT. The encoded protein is CASSPYTGVNTEAFF.

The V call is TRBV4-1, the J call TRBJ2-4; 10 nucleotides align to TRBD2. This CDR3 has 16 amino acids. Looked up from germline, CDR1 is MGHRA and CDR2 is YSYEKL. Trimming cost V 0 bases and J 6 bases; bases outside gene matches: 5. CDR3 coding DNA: TGCGCCAGCAGCCAAGATGGAGCGGGAGGGCCAAACATTCAGTACTTC. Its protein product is CASSQDGAGGPNIQYF.

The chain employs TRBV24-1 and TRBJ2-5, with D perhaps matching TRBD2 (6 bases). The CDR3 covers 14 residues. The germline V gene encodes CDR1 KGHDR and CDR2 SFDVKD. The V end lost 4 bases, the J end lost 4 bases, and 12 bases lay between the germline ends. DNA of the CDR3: TGTGCCACCAGTGACACACGGAGGGGAGAGACCCAGTACTTC. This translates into CATSDTRRGETQYF.

The CDR3 DNA reads as TGTGCCAGCAGCCCTTGGAACGGGGGGGCGACAGGTGAGCAGTTCTTC. This sequence encodes CASSPWNGGATGEQFF. The rearrangement joins TRBV3-1 (or the pseudogene TRBV3-2) to TRBJ2-1, with 8 bases lining up with TRBD2. Germline trimming cut 4 bases from V and 9 bases from J; bases unmatched to any gene: 14. The CDR3 runs 16 residues. Germline V CDR1 and CDR2: LGHDT, YNNKEL (reference sequence).

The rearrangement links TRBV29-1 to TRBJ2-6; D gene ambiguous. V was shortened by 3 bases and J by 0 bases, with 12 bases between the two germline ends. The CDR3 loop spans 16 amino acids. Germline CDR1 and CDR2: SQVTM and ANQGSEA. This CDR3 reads CSVDYRNNSGANVLTF. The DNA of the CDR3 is TGCAGCGTTGACTACAGAAACAACTCTGGGGCCAACGTCCTGACTTTC.

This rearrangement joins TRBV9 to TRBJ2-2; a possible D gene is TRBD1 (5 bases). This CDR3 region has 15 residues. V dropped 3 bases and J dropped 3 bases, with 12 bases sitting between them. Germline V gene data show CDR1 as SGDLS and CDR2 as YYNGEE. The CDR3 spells CASSAEDRYTGELFF. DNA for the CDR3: TGTGCCAGCAGCGCCGAAGACAGATACACCGGGGAGCTGTTTTTT.

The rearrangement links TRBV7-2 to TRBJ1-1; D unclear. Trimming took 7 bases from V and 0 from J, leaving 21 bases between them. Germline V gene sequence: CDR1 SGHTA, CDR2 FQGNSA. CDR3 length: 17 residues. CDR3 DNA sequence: TGTGCCAGCAACCCCAAGCGGGGTGCCCTAATGAACACTGAAGCTTTCTTT. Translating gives CASNPKRGALMNTEAFF.

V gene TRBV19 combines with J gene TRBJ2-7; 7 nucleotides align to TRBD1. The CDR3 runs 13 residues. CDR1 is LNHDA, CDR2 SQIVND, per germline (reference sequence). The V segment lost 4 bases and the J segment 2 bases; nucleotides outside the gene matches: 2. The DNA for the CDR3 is TGTGCCAGTAGTACAGGGGGTCCCTACGAGCAGTACTTC. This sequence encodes CASSTGGPYEQYF.

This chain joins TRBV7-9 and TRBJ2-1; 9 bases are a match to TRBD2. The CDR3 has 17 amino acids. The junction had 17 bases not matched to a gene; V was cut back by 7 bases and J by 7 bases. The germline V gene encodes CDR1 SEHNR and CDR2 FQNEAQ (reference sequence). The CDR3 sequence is CASTNTLAGGERNEQFF. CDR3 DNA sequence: TGTGCCAGCACCAACACACTAGCGGGTGGGGAGAGAAATGAGCAGTTCTTC.

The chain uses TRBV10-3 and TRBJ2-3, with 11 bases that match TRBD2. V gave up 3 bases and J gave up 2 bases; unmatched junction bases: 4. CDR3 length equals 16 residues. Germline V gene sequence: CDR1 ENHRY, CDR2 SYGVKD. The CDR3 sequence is CAISDPLAGVTDTQYF. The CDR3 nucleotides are TGTGCCATCAGTGATCCACTAGCGGGGGTCACAGATACGCAGTATTTT.

CDR3 region: CASSPTTAGTGGTPQHF. The CDR3 nucleotides are TGTGCCAGCAGCCCAACAACAGCCGGGACAGGGGGGACGCCCCAGCATTTT. The chain is built from TRBV16 and TRBJ1-5, with 11 bases lining up with TRBD1. J gave up 9 bases and V 4 bases, and 14 bases lay outside the gene matches. The CDR3 length is 17 residues. Germline lookup yields CDR1 KGHSY and CDR2 FQNENV.

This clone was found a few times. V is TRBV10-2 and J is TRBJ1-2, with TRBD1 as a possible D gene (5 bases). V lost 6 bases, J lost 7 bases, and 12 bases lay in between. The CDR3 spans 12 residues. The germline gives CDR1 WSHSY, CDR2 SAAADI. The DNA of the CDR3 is TGCGCCAGCAGGGCAGACAGATTTGGCTACACCTTC. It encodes CASRADRFGYTF.